The 19 T cell receptor beta chains presented below share a single source sample, sequenced in a study of monozygotic twins with inflammatory bowel disease. Each CDR3 protein gets one entry in TCRdb, which reprocessed the 5' RACE reads and gives no DNA. In all, the sample yields roughly 100,000 distinct CDR3 sequences. The specimen sequenced was blood. These receptors were taken from a human donor with ulcerative colitis or Crohn's disease, or a healthy co-twin of an affected twin (not recorded which).

CDR3 amino acids: CASVGVDYWTQYF. This chain links TRBV28 with TRBJ2-5; TCRdb reports TRBD1, a call that lacks DNA to check it against. Germline CDR1 is MDHEN and CDR2 is SYDVKM. The CDR3 length is 13 residues.

J is TRBJ2-7 and V is TRBV18. Germline lookup yields CDR1 KGHSH and CDR2 LQKENI. The length of the CDR3 is 14 residues. This chain's CDR3 is CASSPDPNNYEQYF.

This chain joins TRBV20-1 and TRBJ1-5; the TRBD1 assignment by TCRdb is unverifiable without DNA. Germline-derived CDR1 and CDR2 are DFQATT and SNEGSKA (reference sequence). This CDR3 is 15 amino acids long. CDR3 sequence reads: CSARDDRNPWQPQHF.

The chain uses TRBV30 and TRBJ2-3. Germline V gives CDR1 GTSNPN, CDR2 SVGIG (reference sequence). The CDR3 is 15 amino acids. The CDR3 sequence: CAWSVIIPSTDTQYF.

The rearrangement uses TRBV28 and TRBJ2-1. Germline values: CDR1 MDHEN, CDR2 SYDVKM. There are 13 residues in the CDR3. The CDR3 loop reads CASSLRLDNEQFF.

The chain is built from TRBV6-1 and TRBJ2-3; the TRBD2 assignment by TCRdb is unverifiable without DNA. CDR1 MNHNS and CDR2 SASEGT come from the germline V gene. The CDR3 has 15 residues. CDR3 sequence: CASSGLAGGTDTQYF.

The V call is TRBV7-3, the J call TRBJ2-1; TCRdb returns TRBD2, unconfirmable since there is no DNA. The CDR3 spans 15 residues. Germline V gene data show CDR1 as SGHTA and CDR2 as FQGTGA. The CDR3: CASSPTSGGRYEQFF.

V usage is TRBV4-2 and J usage is TRBJ2-2. CDR1 is LGHNA, CDR2 YNFKEQ, per germline. This CDR3 region has 17 residues. The CDR3 loop reads CASSQDLGVSSPGELFF.

This chain joins TRBV9 and TRBJ2-7. The CDR3 sequence is 14 residues long. CDR1 and CDR2 from the germline V gene are SGDLS and YYNGEE. The CDR3 sequence is CASSGEGTSYEQYF.

This rearrangement joins TRBV7-9 to TRBJ2-1; TCRdb indicates TRBD2, and absent DNA this call remains unverified. This CDR3 region has 12 residues. CDR1 is SEHNR and CDR2 is FQNEAQ in the germline V gene (reference sequence). The CDR3 is CASSLGPSEEFF.

V gene TRBV19 combines with J gene TRBJ1-2; TCRdb picks TRBD1, but there is no DNA to check that call. Germline V gives CDR1 LNHDA, CDR2 SQIVND (reference sequence). The CDR3 consists of 15 residues. CDR3 residues: CASSIEGRGNYGYTF.

This chain links TRBV28 with TRBJ2-7; TCRdb gives TRBD2 as the D gene, but with no DNA this cannot be confirmed. The germline CDR1 and CDR2 sequences are MDHEN and SYDVKM. The CDR3 totals 12 residues. This CDR3 reads CASSPTTSPSYF.

The chain couples TRBV6-2 or TRBV6-3 to TRBJ1-2; TCRdb indicates TRBD1, and absent DNA this call remains unverified. Per germline, CDR1 MNHEY and CDR2 SVGEGT. The CDR3 contains 11 residues. The CDR3 reads CASSLKDGYTF.

The chain combines TRBV7-2 with TRBJ1-1; TCRdb reports TRBD1, a call that lacks DNA to check it against. Germline assignment: CDR1 SGHTA and CDR2 FQGNSA. The CDR3 is 14 residues long. The CDR3 protein is CASSISRQNTEAFF.

The gene calls are TRBV5-5 and TRBJ1-1. CDR3 length: 15 amino acids. CDR1 SGHKS and CDR2 YYEKEE come from the germline V gene (reference sequence). The CDR3 protein is CASSLRRESLTEAFF.

The gene calls are TRBV7-6 and TRBJ2-3; the D call from TCRdb, TRBD2, cannot be confirmed without DNA. Looked up from germline, CDR1 is SGHVS and CDR2 is FNYEAQ. The CDR3 extends over 17 amino acids. The CDR3 loop reads CASSSIGTRFSADTQYF.

The V and J genes are TRBV28 and TRBJ2-7; the TCRdb D gene call, TRBD1, has no DNA to confirm it. CDR3 length: 12 amino acids. The germline V gene has CDR1 MDHEN and CDR2 SYDVKM. CDR3 in amino acids: CASSLGQDEQYF.

The chain joins TRBV2 to TRBJ2-7; TCRdb selects TRBD2, and the lack of DNA leaves this call unchecked. This CDR3 has 15 amino acids. CDR1 and CDR2 from the germline V gene are SNHLY and FYNNEI. CDR3 residues: CASSERLAGAAEQYF.

The J gene is TRBJ2-7, the V gene TRBV11-2; TCRdb proposes TRBD2, but this gene call is untestable without DNA. Germline CDR1 is SGHAT and CDR2 is FQNNGV. This CDR3 comprises 17 residues. The CDR3 loop reads CASSLDGLAGGSYEQYF.